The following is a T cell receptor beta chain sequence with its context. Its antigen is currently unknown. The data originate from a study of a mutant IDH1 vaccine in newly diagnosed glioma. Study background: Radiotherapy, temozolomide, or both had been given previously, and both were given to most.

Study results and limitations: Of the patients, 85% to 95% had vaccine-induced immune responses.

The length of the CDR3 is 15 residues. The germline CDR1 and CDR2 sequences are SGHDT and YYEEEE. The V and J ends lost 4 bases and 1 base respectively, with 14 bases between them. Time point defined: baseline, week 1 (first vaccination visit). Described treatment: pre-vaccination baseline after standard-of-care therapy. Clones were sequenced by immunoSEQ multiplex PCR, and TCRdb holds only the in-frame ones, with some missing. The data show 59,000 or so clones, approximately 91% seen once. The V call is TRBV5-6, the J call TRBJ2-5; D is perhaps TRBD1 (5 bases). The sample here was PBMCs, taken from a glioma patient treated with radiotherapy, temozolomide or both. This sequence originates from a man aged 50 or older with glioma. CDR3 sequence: CASSPSQDFQETQYF. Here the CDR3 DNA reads TGTGCCAGCAGCCCCTCACAGGATTTCCAAGAGACCCAGTACTTC.